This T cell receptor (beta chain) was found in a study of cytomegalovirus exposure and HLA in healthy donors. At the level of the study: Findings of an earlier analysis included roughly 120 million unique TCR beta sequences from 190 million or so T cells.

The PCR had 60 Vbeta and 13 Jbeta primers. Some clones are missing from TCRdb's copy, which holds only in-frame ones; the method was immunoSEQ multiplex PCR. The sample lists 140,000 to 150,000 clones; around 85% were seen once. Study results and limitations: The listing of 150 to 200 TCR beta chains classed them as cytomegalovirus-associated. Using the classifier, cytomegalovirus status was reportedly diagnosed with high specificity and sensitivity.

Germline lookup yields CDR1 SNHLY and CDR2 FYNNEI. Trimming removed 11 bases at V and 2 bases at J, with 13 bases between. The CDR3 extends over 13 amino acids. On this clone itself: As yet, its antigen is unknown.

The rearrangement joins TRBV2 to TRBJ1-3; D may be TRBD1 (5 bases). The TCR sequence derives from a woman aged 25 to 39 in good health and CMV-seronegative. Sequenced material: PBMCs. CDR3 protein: CALLLGPGNTIYF. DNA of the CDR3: TGTGCCCTGTTATTGGGGCCTGGAAACACCATATATTTT.